What follows are 23 T cell receptor beta chains derived from one specimen sequenced in a study of glioma-infiltrating T cells after dendritic cell vaccination. As for time point: after dendritic cell vaccination, including at tumor progression/relapse. Produced via immunoSEQ multiplex PCR; TCRdb's table is partial and in-frame only. The sample includes 90,000 to 95,000 clones, 80% to 90% of them seen just once. The sample was blood, taken after dendritic cell vaccination. Receptors originate from a human donor with glioblastoma.

V and J are TRBV6-1 and TRBJ1-5; D may be TRBD1 (6 bases). The CDR3 spans 15 residues. Trimming pared 3 bases from V and 4 bases from J, leaving 13 bases between. CDR1 and CDR2 from the germline V gene are MNHNS and SASEGT. As DNA, the CDR3 is TGTGCCAGCAGTGACCCAGGGGCAAGTAATCAGCCCCAGCATTTT. Translating gives CASSDPGASNQPQHF.

The chain recombines TRBV30 with TRBJ1-3; D uncertain. V dropped 4 bases and J dropped 0 bases, with 7 bases sitting between them. CDR1 is GTSNPN and CDR2 is SVGIG in the germline V gene (reference sequence). CDR3 length: 13 residues. The CDR3 coding sequence is TGTGCCTGGAACGGTCTCTCTGGAAACACCATATATTTT. Translating it yields CAWNGLSGNTIYF.

The rearrangement uses TRBV4-2 and TRBJ2-3, with 10 nucleotides matching TRBD2. The CDR3 covers 16 residues. Losses at the gene ends were 4 bases for V and 7 bases for J; bases not matched to a gene: 11. CDR1 LGHNA and CDR2 YNFKEQ come from the germline V gene. CDR3 DNA sequence: TGTGCCAGCAGCCTTCTGAGCGGGGGGGCCGTAAATACGCAGTATTTT. Amino acids: CASSLLSGGAVNTQYF.

The chain uses TRBV5-1 and TRBJ2-5, with D perhaps matching TRBD1 (6 bases). Trimming cost V 1 base and J 2 bases, with 15 bases left between them. This CDR3 is built from 16 residues. Germline CDR1 is SGHRS and CDR2 is YFSETQ. CDR3 region: CASSLLGAAGQETQYF. The CDR3 DNA is TGCGCCAGCAGCTTGCTGGGGGCGGCAGGGCAAGAGACCCAGTACTTC.

The chain is built from TRBV29-1 and TRBJ1-4; D possibly corresponds to TRBD1 (6 bases). The CDR3 contains 14 residues. Trimming removed 7 bases from V and 10 bases from J, with 22 bases in between. Looked up from germline, CDR1 is SQVTM and CDR2 is ANQGSEA. In DNA form, the CDR3 reads TGCAGCGCCCTCACAGGGTTTAATGATGTAAAACTGTTTTTT. As protein: CSALTGFNDVKLFF.

This clone was detected a few times. The chain couples TRBV9 to TRBJ2-1; 10 positions agree with TRBD2. Germline loops: CDR1 SGDLS, CDR2 YYNGEE. This CDR3 spans 15 amino acids. With 0 bases clipped from V and 10 bases from J, the junction kept 7 bases outside the gene matches. CDR3 loop: CASSVGTSGFWEQFF. The CDR3 nucleotides are TGTGCCAGCAGCGTAGGGACTAGCGGCTTTTGGGAGCAGTTCTTC.

The chain is built from TRBV15 and TRBJ2-7; D gene ambiguous. Germline lookup yields CDR1 LNHNV and CDR2 YYDKDF (reference sequence). Trimming removed 1 base at V and 5 bases at J, with 18 bases between. CDR3 length equals 16 residues. The CDR3 protein is CATSRVVGPEAHEQYF. For the CDR3, the DNA is TGTGCCACCAGCAGAGTGGTGGGCCCCGAAGCCCACGAGCAGTACTTC.

The rearrangement links TRBV2 to TRBJ2-7; D might be TRBD1 (6 bases). CDR1 and CDR2 from the germline V gene are SNHLY and FYNNEI. The CDR3 has 12 residues. The V gene lost 4 bases and the J gene lost 6 bases, with 10 bases spanning the gap. The CDR3 coding sequence is TGTGCCAGCAGTGTACAGGGTCTCGAGCAGTACGTC. Translation: CASSVQGLEQYV.

The chain recombines TRBV7-9 with TRBJ1-4; 11 bases fit TRBD1. With 4 bases clipped from V and 8 bases from J, the junction kept 6 bases outside the gene matches. The CDR3 covers 15 residues. Germline V gives CDR1 SEHNR, CDR2 FQNEAQ (reference sequence). Here the CDR3 DNA reads TGTGCCAGCAGCTCAGGACAGGGGGCAGAGGAAAAACTGTTTTTT. Its protein is CASSSGQGAEEKLFF.

This clone came up once. This chain joins TRBV6-5 and TRBJ1-5; 10 bases fit TRBD1. V was clipped by 6 bases and J by 3 bases; unmatched bases: 5. Germline-derived CDR1 and CDR2 are MNHEY and SVGAGI. The length of the CDR3 is 15 residues. The CDR3 nucleotides read TGTGCCAGCAGGCCGACAGGGGGCAACAATCAGCCCCAGCATTTT. Amino acid sequence: CASRPTGGNNQPQHF.

This clone was seen more than once but under ten times. The V gene is TRBV6-1, the J gene TRBJ1-5; no clear D. The V end lost 6 bases, the J end lost 7 bases, and 13 bases lay between the germline ends. The CDR3 loop spans 13 amino acids. Germline V gene lookup returns CDR1 MNHNS and CDR2 SASEGT. The CDR3 reads CASSPQRRQPQHF. CDR3 bases: TGTGCCAGCAGCCCTCAGCGGAGGCAGCCCCAGCATTTT.

The chain is built from TRBV10-3 and TRBJ1-5; no firm D call. CDR3 length: 14 amino acids. Germline assignment: CDR1 ENHRY and CDR2 SYGVKD. V was clipped by 4 bases and J by 0 bases, with 7 bases between them. CDR3: CAISAGNSNQPQHF. DNA for the CDR3: TGTGCCATCAGTGCAGGTAATAGCAATCAGCCCCAGCATTTT.

V usage is TRBV19 and J usage is TRBJ2-7, with a possible D match to TRBD2 (6 bases). The germline gives CDR1 LNHDA, CDR2 SQIVND (reference sequence). V lost 4 bases and J lost 5, with 12 bases in between. This CDR3 is built from 13 residues. CDR3 protein: CASSRWGGDEQYV. The CDR3 DNA is TGTGCCAGTAGTAGGTGGGGCGGGGACGAGCAGTACGTC.

This clone appeared a single time. The rearrangement joins TRBV7-9 to TRBJ2-2; 9 bases are a match to TRBD2. J gave up 1 base and V 5 bases, and 2 bases lay outside the gene matches. The length of the CDR3 is 15 residues. Germline V lookup: CDR1 SEHNR, CDR2 FQNEAQ (reference sequence). CDR3 amino acids: CASSRTSVNTGELFF. The CDR3 nucleotides read TGTGCCAGCAGCCGGACTAGCGTGAACACCGGGGAGCTGTTTTTT.

This clone was detected only once. The chain's CDR3 is CASSTGPNRNTEAFF. DNA of the CDR3: TGCGCCAGCAGCACCGGTCCCAACCGCAACACTGAAGCTTTCTTT. The genes are TRBV5-1 and TRBJ1-1; unclear D gene. The V gene's germline CDR1 is SGHRS and CDR2 YFSETQ. This CDR3 spans 15 amino acids. The V and J ends lost 4 bases and 2 bases respectively, with 15 bases between them. Variable domain in full (rest from reference TRBV5-1 and TRBJ1-1): KAGVTQTPRYLIKTRGQQVTLSCSPISGHRSVSWYQQTPGQGLQFLFEYFSETQRNKGNFPGRFSGRQFSNSRSEMNVSTLELGDSALYLCASSTGPNRNTEAFFGQGTRLTVV.

The chain recombines TRBV30 with TRBJ2-3; D might be TRBD2 (5 bases). Trimming removed 3 bases at V and 2 bases at J, with 18 bases between. There are 16 residues in the CDR3. Germline V gene lookup returns CDR1 GTSNPN and CDR2 SVGIG (reference sequence). The chain's CDR3 is CAWSPGIHFSTDTQYF. DNA for the CDR3: TGTGCCTGGAGCCCCGGGATCCACTTCTCCACAGATACGCAGTATTTT.

This clone was found once. The chain has TRBV2 and TRBJ2-1; D is possibly TRBD1 (5 bases). V was trimmed by 6 bases and J by 7 bases, leaving 10 bases between them. The germline gives CDR1 SNHLY, CDR2 FYNNEI. The CDR3 has 12 residues. For the CDR3, the DNA is TGTGCCAGCAGCCTACAGGAGAATGAGCAGTTCTTC. It specifies CASSLQENEQFF.

In its sample, this clone was seen once. The rearrangement links TRBV18 to TRBJ1-1, with 8 bases matching TRBD1. The CDR3 loop spans 14 amino acids. The V segment lost 7 bases and the J segment 0 bases; nucleotides outside the gene matches: 4. Germline assignment: CDR1 KGHSH and CDR2 LQKENI. The CDR3 spells CASFPDRVNTEAFF. The CDR3 bases are TGTGCCAGCTTCCCGGACAGGGTGAACACTGAAGCTTTCTTT.

Written as DNA, the CDR3 is TGTGCCAGCAGCGTATCCGCGGGAGGGGGGGGAGGAGAGCAGTTCTTC. The encoded protein is CASSVSAGGGGGEQFF. The rearrangement joins TRBV9 to TRBJ2-1; TRBD2 matches 9 bases. There are 16 residues in the CDR3. Germline V gives CDR1 SGDLS, CDR2 YYNGEE. With V trimmed by 1 base and J by 10 bases, 12 bases remained unmatched.

The V call is TRBV7-8, the J call TRBJ1-5, with 7 nucleotides matching TRBD1. V shed 7 bases, J shed 4 bases, and the junction held 10 bases outside the gene matches. Germline V gene sequence: CDR1 SGHVS, CDR2 FQNEAQ. The CDR3 consists of 15 residues. CDR3 DNA: TGTGCCAGCACCCCCCAGGGGGGAAGAAATCAGCCCCAGCATTTT. Translated, it gives CASTPQGGRNQPQHF.

This clone appeared once. The chain recombines TRBV6-5 with TRBJ1-4; weak D call: TRBD1 (6 bases). The CDR3 is made up of 14 amino acids. The ends were cut back, 6 bases at V and 6 bases at J, with 14 bases in the middle. Per germline, CDR1 MNHEY and CDR2 SVGAGI. In nucleotides, the CDR3 is TGTGCCAGCAGGTCCGGGGCAGGGGATGAAAAACTGTTTTTT. It encodes CASRSGAGDEKLFF.

This rearrangement joins TRBV7-9 to TRBJ1-1, with a weak D call TRBD1 (5 bases). CDR1 is SEHNR and CDR2 is FQNEAQ in the germline V gene (reference sequence). With 4 bases removed from V and 2 bases from J, the gap between germline ends came to 8 bases. CDR3 size: 13 residues. CDR3 residues: CASSSQVNTEAFF. DNA of the CDR3: TGTGCCAGCAGCTCACAGGTAAACACTGAAGCTTTCTTT.

V and J are TRBV5-6 and TRBJ2-7, with 13 nucleotides matching TRBD2. The V gene's germline CDR1 is SGHDT and CDR2 YYEEEE. This CDR3 spans 17 amino acids. V lost 5 bases to trimming and J lost 5 bases; unmatched junction nucleotides: 13. CDR3 amino acids: CASRTSGRAKLSDEQYV. The CDR3 DNA reads TGTGCCAGCAGAACTAGCGGGAGGGCCAAATTGTCGGACGAGCAGTACGTC.